Reported below is one TCR beta chain. Antigen unknown. This sample also contains other DNA sequences that code for the same CDR3. Sequencing used immunoSEQ multiplex PCR; TCRdb keeps in-frame clones, though not all of them. This sample carries some 470,000 clones, around 80% of them seen once, and the ten largest clones take approximately 13%. The data belong to a study of shared clonotypes between healthy human individuals. Study-wide findings and caveats: Sharing of clonotypes among donors was expected to vary with sequencing depth.

Sequenced: PBMCs. This receptor was taken from a woman aged 40 to 55 in good health. Some clones in this sample may be carry-over from other donors' samples.

CDR3 coding DNA: TGCAGCGTCGCTAGCGGGAACTACGAGCAGTACTTC. Protein sequence: CSVASGNYEQYF. This chain connects TRBV29-1 to TRBJ2-7, with 9 bases aligning to TRBD2. V shed 6 bases and J 3 bases; nucleotides not matched to a gene: 3. CDR3 length equals 12 residues. The germline CDR1 and CDR2 sequences are SQVTM and ANQGSEA.